The source of this T cell receptor beta chain is a study of blood T cell repertoires in COVID-19. Study overall: T cells, B-cell-depleted T cells, or PBMCs supplied cDNA or gDNA.

There are 16 residues in the CDR3. CDR1 is MNHEY, CDR2 SMNVEV, per germline (reference sequence). Trimming pared 6 bases from V and 2 bases from J, leaving 17 bases between. The authors' processing: Estimates of nucleated cell counts were drawn from the amplification of reference gene primers. Profiling relied on immunoSEQ multiplex PCR, and the TCRdb table lists in-frame clones only, not all of them. D and trimming were read from the DNA, whereas the V and J calls and clone size are those reported in that table. This sample has 88,000 or so clones, with around 90% found just once. The sequence derives from a man in his forties or fifties with acute or convalescent COVID-19. The J gene is TRBJ1-3, the V gene TRBV27; a weak D match, TRBD1 (5 bases). Sequences were obtained from peripheral blood. The DNA for the CDR3 is TGTGCCAGCAGCCGAGGCGGGGGGAACCCTGGAAACACCATATATTTT. This gives the protein CASSRGGGNPGNTIYF.